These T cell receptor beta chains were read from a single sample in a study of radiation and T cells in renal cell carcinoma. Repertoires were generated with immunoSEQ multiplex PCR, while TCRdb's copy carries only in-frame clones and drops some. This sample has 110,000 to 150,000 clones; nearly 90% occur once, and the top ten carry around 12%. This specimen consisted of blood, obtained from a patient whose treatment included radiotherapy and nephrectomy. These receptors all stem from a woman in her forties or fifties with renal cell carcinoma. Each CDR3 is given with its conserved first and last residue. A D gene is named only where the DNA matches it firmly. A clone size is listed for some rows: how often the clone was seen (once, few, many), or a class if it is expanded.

TGCAGCGTCTCCCCGGGAGGAGGGGGAGCAGATACGCAGTATTTT CSVSPGGGGADTQYF NA TRBJ2-3 NA TRBV29-1 15
TGTGCCAGTAGTGGCCTCCAGGGGACCGAGCAGGAGACCCAGTACTTC CASSGLQGTEQETQYF NA TRBJ2-5 NA TRBV19 16
TGCAGCGCCGAGCACAGGAATGAAAAACTGTTTTTT CSAEHRNEKLFF NA TRBJ1-4 NA TRBV29-1 12
TGTGCCAGTAGTATAGTAGGGGACAATTCACCCCTCCACTTT CASSIVGDNSPLHF NA TRBJ1-6 NA TRBV19 14
TGTGCCAGCAGCCAAGATCTCGGGCAGGTTGGAAGAAACACCATATATTTT CASSQDLGQVGRNTIYF NA TRBJ1-3 NA TRBV14 17
TGTGCCAGCAGCTTATCAGGGTTCCAGCCCCAGCATTTT CASSLSGFQPQHF few TRBJ1-5 NA TRBV7-8 13
TGCGCCAGCAGCTCACAGGGGGCTTTCGGCACAGATACGCAGTATTTT CASSSQGAFGTDTQYF NA TRBJ2-3 TRBD1 TRBV5-1 16
TGTGCCAGCAGCGTAGAACAGGGAGGCTATGGCTACACCTTC CASSVEQGGYGYTF NA TRBJ1-2 NA TRBV9 14
TGTGCCAGCAGAAGGGACTTCAATAGTGAAAAACTGTTTTTT CASRRDFNSEKLFF NA TRBJ1-4 NA TRBV6-5 14
TGCGCCAGCAGTTCTCTAGCGGGGGATCAAGAGACCCAGTACTTC CASSSLAGDQETQYF NA TRBJ2-5 TRBD2 TRBV5-1 15
TGTGCCAGCAGGCTCCACCCCGCGGTCTACGAGCAGTACTTC CASRLHPAVYEQYF NA TRBJ2-7 NA TRBV6-1 14
TGTGCCAGCAGCTCAGACAGGGTCTATGGCTACACCTTC CASSSDRVYGYTF NA TRBJ1-2 TRBD1 TRBV7-9 13
TGCGCCAGCGGCGACAGGTTGAACACTGAAGCTTTCTTT CASGDRLNTEAFF few TRBJ1-1 NA TRBV4-1 13
TGTGCCAGCAGGGCCGGGACAGGGTCCTATGGCTACACCTTC CASRAGTGSYGYTF NA TRBJ1-2 TRBD1 TRBV2 14
TGTGCCAGTAGTATAGATTGGGCAGGGAATGGACAGCCCCAGCATTTT CASSIDWAGNGQPQHF once TRBJ1-5 NA TRBV19 16
TGTGCCAGCAGCTTTGGAGTGACCCCGTCGGATACGCAGTATTTT CASSFGVTPSDTQYF NA TRBJ2-3 NA TRBV7-3 15
TGTGCCAGCAGCAGAGGAGAAAGTAGCAATCAGCCCCAGCATTTT CASSRGESSNQPQHF NA TRBJ1-5 NA TRBV5-4 15
TGCGCCAGCAGCCAAGCGACTAGCGGGGGCCCCGGGACGCAGTATTTT CASSQATSGGPGTQYF once TRBJ2-3 TRBD2 TRBV4-1 16
TGTGCCAGCAGCTTCCCCCTAACCCGGGACAGGGGTGAGACCCAGTACTTC CASSFPLTRDRGETQYF NA TRBJ2-5 TRBD1 TRBV5-4 17
TGTGCCAGCAGTTCACCGGACAGGGGGCGAGCTTTCTTT CASSSPDRGRAFF NA TRBJ1-1 TRBD1 TRBV28 13
TGCACCAGCAGCCAAGATGGCGAGCAGTACTTC CTSSQDGEQYF NA TRBJ2-7 NA TRBV1 11
TGTGCCAGCAGCCAAGGAGGGCTGGGAGGCGAGCAGTACTTC CASSQGGLGGEQYF NA TRBJ2-7 NA TRBV4-2 14
TGTGCCAGTAGTATAAACCGAGGGCCCGGGGCCAACGTCCTGACTTTC CASSINRGPGANVLTF NA TRBJ2-6 NA TRBV19 16
TGTGCCAGCTCACCACGGGGGGCGGAGGGCACTGAAGCTTTCTTT CASSPRGAEGTEAFF NA TRBJ1-1 NA TRBV18 15
TGCAGCGTTGGGGAGACAGGGCGAACTGAAGCTTTCTTT CSVGETGRTEAFF few TRBJ1-1 TRBD1 TRBV29-1 13
TGTGCCAGCAGCTCGGGGGTGGGTAATGATGGCTACACCTTC CASSSGVGNDGYTF NA TRBJ1-2 NA TRBV7-9 14
TGCGCCACCTCACCCCTAGATCAAGGGGGGAGGGACACTGAAGCTTTCTTT CATSPLDQGGRDTEAFF NA TRBJ1-1 NA TRBV23-1 17
TGTGCCAGCTCGCCTCCGGGCAGCCAAGAGACCCAGTACTTC CASSPPGSQETQYF NA TRBJ2-5 NA TRBV18 14
TGTGCCAGCAGCTTGGTGGACAGTAACTATGGCTACACCTTC CASSLVDSNYGYTF NA TRBJ1-2 NA TRBV5-4 14
TGTGCCAGCAGCCCGGGGGACAGGGTAGAGGAAAAACTGTTTTTT CASSPGDRVEEKLFF NA TRBJ1-4 TRBD1 TRBV13 15
TGCGCCAGCAGCCCCGACAGGGGGCTTCTAACGGGAAACACCATATATTTT CASSPDRGLLTGNTIYF NA TRBJ1-3 TRBD1 TRBV4-1 17
TGTGCCAGCAGTTACTCGTTCAGGGCGGGCACTGAAGCTTTCTTT CASSYSFRAGTEAFF NA TRBJ1-1 NA TRBV6-5 15
TGTGCCAGCAGCTTAGTAGGGCGGGGGTACGGAAACACCATATATTTT CASSLVGRGYGNTIYF NA TRBJ1-3 NA TRBV7-8 16